Shown below are 7 T cell receptor beta chains from a single sample sequenced in a study of radiotherapy plus CTLA-4 blockade in lung cancer. Produced via immunoSEQ multiplex PCR; TCRdb's table is partial and in-frame only. This sample has around 43,000 clones, with about 77% found just once. This specimen consisted of peripheral blood, obtained from a patient treated with radiotherapy plus ipilimumab. The receptors were gathered from a human donor with non-small cell lung cancer who had stable disease on radiotherapy plus ipilimumab.

The chain couples TRBV7-9 to TRBJ2-5; D is ambiguous. The V gene's germline CDR1 is SEHNR and CDR2 FQNEAQ (reference sequence). The germline V and J ends were trimmed by 8 bases and 4 bases, with 8 bases remaining between them. The CDR3 spans 11 residues. The CDR3 sequence: CASGPGETQYF. DNA for the CDR3: TGTGCCAGCGGCCCAGGAGAGACCCAGTACTTC.

The chain joins TRBV2 to TRBJ2-5; TRBD2 matches at 7 bases. With the DNA end fitting TRBJ2-7 better, the J assignment may be wrong. From germline, CDR1 is SNHLY and CDR2 FYNNEI. CDR3 size: 11 residues. The CDR3: CASREAHEQYF. CDR3 DNA: TGTGCCAGCCGGGAGGCCCACGAGCAGTACTTC.

The sample holds many counts of this clone. The V call is TRBV6-5, the J call TRBJ1-6; D unresolved. Deletions cut 6 bases from V and 4 bases from J, with 4 bases between. The length of the CDR3 is 12 residues. Germline CDR1 MNHEY, CDR2 SVGAGI. The CDR3 spells CASRAYNSPLHF. CDR3 in DNA: TGTGCCAGCAGGGCTTATAATTCACCCCTCCACTTT.

This clone occurred a few times. At one of its ends the junction is not consistent with the germline gene, which may arise from a read error. The gene calls are TRBV4-1 and TRBJ2-4, with 8 bases identical to TRBD1. Germline V CDR1 and CDR2: MGHRA, YSYEKL. The CDR3 loop spans 14 amino acids. DNA of the CDR3: TGCGCCAGCACCCAAACAGGGGGACTAAACATTCAGTACTTC. The encoded protein is CASTQTGGLNIQYF.

This chain links TRBV5-5 with TRBJ1-4; 10 bases match TRBD1. J gave up 8 bases and V 4 bases, and 8 bases lay outside the gene matches. Germline V gene data show CDR1 as SGHKS and CDR2 as YYEKEE (reference sequence). The CDR3 has 15 residues. CDR3 in amino acids: CASSVGDRGWEKLFF. CDR3 coding DNA: TGTGCCAGCAGCGTGGGGGACAGGGGTTGGGAAAAACTGTTTTTT.

The rearrangement links TRBV7-9 to TRBJ2-5; 8 nucleotides match TRBD2. The assigned J gene may be wrong: the sequence end matches TRBJ2-7 better. The CDR3 totals 15 residues. The germline V gene encodes CDR1 SEHNR and CDR2 FQNEAQ (reference sequence). CDR3 protein: CASSLPPRGGFEQYF. The CDR3 DNA reads as TGTGCCAGCAGCTTACCCCCCCGGGGGGGGTTCGAGCAGTACTTC.

This chain connects TRBV25-1 to TRBJ1-6; D remains ambiguous. V was clipped by 2 bases and J by 0 bases, with 5 bases between them. Germline CDR1 reads MGHDK; CDR2 reads SYGVNS. The CDR3 contains 15 residues. Here the CDR3 DNA reads TGTGCCAGCAGTGAACGCAGCTCCTATAATTCACCCCTCCACTTT. Translation: CASSERSSYNSPLHF.